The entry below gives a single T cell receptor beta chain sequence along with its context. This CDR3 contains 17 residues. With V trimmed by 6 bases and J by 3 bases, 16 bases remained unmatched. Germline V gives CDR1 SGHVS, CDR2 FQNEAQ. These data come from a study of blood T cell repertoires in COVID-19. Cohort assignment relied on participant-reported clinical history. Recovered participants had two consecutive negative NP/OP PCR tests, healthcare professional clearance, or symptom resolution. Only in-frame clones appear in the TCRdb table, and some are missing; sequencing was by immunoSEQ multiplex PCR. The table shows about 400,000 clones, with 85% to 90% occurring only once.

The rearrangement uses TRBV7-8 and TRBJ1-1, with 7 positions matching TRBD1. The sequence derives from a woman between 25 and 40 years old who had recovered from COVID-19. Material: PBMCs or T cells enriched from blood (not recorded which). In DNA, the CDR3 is TGTGCCAGCAGTCCCCCCCCGACAGGGAGGAGGCACACTGAAGCTTTCTTT. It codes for CASSPPPTGRRHTEAFF.